This T cell receptor (beta chain) was documented in a study of cytomegalovirus exposure and HLA in healthy donors. Use of 60 Vbeta and 13 Jbeta primers characterized the PCR. The repertoire was sequenced with immunoSEQ multiplex PCR; TCRdb's copy has only in-frame clones and lacks some. This sample has 180,000 or so clones, with roughly 75% found just once. Germline lookup yields CDR1 ENHRY and CDR2 SYGVKD. The CDR3 contains 18 residues. V dropped 2 bases and J dropped 5; count of bases not matched to a gene: 15. This sequence joins TRBV10-3 and TRBJ1-1; 9 positions match TRBD1. The sample taken for sequencing was PBMCs. This clonotype was sampled from a woman between 40 and 50 years old in good health and CMV-seropositive. CDR3 nucleotides: TGTGCCATCAGTGAGGGCTTAACGGGACAGGGATTAAGGACTGAAGCTTTCTTT. It specifies CAISEGLTGQGLRTEAFF.